These T cell receptor beta chains were read from a single sample in a study of identical twins. TCRdb independently ran MiXCR on the 5' RACE reads; one entry per CDR3 protein. This repertoire shows around 250,000 distinct CDR3 sequences, about 9% found once; its top ten account for 2.5% to 3.5%. The same sample was also used in a study of yellow fever vaccine responses in identical twins.

Sequenced sample: CD8+ T cells sorted from blood. These receptors were taken from a woman aged 18 to 35 in good health. Both conserved end residues are part of each CDR3. A D gene is named only where the DNA matches it firmly. Size values are once, few and many counts, or a class for expanded clones, and some rows have none.

j_gene	v_gene	d_gene	abundance	CDR3aa	CDR3nt
TRBJ2-6	TRBV27	.	many	CASSLITPNSGANVLTF	TGTGCCAGCAGTTTAATAACGCCAAACTCTGGGGCCAACGTCCTGACTTTC
TRBJ2-3	TRBV30	.	few	CAWSGLTDTQYF	TGTGCCTGGAGTGGGCTCACAGATACGCAGTATTTT
TRBJ2-7	TRBV3-1	TRBD2	many	CASSSRTSVYEQYF	TGTGCCAGCAGCTCCCGGACTAGCGTCTACGAGCAGTACTTC
TRBJ2-3	TRBV5-4	TRBD2	few	CASSLWNGGALDTQYF	TGTGCCAGCAGCTTGTGGAACGGGGGGGCGTTAGATACGCAGTATTTT
TRBJ2-7	TRBV27	.	few	CASSYGPDYEQYF	TGTGCCAGCAGTTACGGGCCAGACTACGAGCAGTACTTC
TRBJ2-1	TRBV4-3	TRBD2	few	CASSHLPGLAGGGGNEQFF	TGCGCCAGCAGCCATCTTCCGGGACTAGCGGGAGGAGGGGGAAATGAGCAGTTCTTC
TRBJ2-1	TRBV21-1	.	.	CASSKDPRTSGGRGWFF	TGTGCCAGCAGCAAAGACCCCAGGACTAGCGGGGGGCGGGGGTGGTTCTTC
TRBJ2-1	TRBV24-1	.	.	CATTPTGGGDNEQFF	TGTGCCACCACACCCACGGGTGGCGGCGACAATGAGCAGTTCTTC
TRBJ2-7	TRBV4-1	.	few	CASSHIDPPYEQYF	TGCGCCAGCAGCCATATAGATCCTCCCTACGAGCAGTACTTC
TRBJ2-1	TRBV29-1	TRBD2	many	CSAEGLAEDMSYNEQFF	TGCAGCGCTGAGGGACTAGCGGAGGACATGTCCTACAATGAGCAGTTCTTC
TRBJ2-2	TRBV29-1	.	many	CSVELSTGELFF	TGCAGCGTTGAGCTATCGACCGGGGAGCTGTTTTTT
TRBJ2-6	TRBV5-6	.	few	CASSPGAGGANVLTF	TGTGCCAGCAGCCCGGGAGCCGGGGGGGCCAACGTCCTGACTTTC
TRBJ2-3	TRBV5-6	TRBD2	.	CASSPIAGGDPDTQYF	TGTGCCAGCAGCCCCATAGCGGGAGGGGATCCAGATACGCAGTATTTT
TRBJ2-1	TRBV29-1	.	many	CSVEGDWRSSYNEQFF	TGCAGCGTTGAAGGCGACTGGAGGAGCTCCTACAATGAGCAGTTCTTC
TRBJ2-7	TRBV6-5	.	many	CASSYGFSYEQYF	TGTGCCAGCAGTTACGGTTTCTCCTACGAGCAGTACTTC
TRBJ2-7	TRBV6-1	.	.	CASSEGGQASYEQYF	TGTGCCAGCAGTGAAGGTGGCCAGGCCTCCTACGAGCAGTACTTC
TRBJ2-5	TRBV4-3	.	many	CASSPSYGLGETQYF	TGCGCCAGCAGCCCCTCATATGGGCTAGGAGAGACCCAGTACTTC